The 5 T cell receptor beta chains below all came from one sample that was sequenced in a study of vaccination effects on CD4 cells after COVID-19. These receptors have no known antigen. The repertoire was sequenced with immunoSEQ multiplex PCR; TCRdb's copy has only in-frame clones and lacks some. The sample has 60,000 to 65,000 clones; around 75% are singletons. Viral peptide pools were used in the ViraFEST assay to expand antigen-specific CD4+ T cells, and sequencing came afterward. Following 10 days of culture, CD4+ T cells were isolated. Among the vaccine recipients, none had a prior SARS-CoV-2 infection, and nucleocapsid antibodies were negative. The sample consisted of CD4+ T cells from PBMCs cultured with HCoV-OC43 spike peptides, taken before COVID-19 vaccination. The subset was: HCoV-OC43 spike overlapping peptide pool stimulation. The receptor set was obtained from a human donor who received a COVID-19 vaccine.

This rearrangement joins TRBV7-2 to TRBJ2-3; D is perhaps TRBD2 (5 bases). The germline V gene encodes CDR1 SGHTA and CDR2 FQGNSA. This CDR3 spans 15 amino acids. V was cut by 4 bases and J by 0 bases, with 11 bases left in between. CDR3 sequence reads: CASSSAAVSTDTQYF. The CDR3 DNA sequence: TGTGCCAGCAGCTCAGCGGCGGTGAGCACAGATACGCAGTATTTT.

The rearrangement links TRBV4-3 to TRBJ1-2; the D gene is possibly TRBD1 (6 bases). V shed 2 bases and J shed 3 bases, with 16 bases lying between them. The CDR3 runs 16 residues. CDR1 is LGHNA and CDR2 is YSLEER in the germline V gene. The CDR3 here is CASSQLRIGGDYGYTF. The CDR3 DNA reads TGCGCCAGCAGCCAACTACGCATCGGGGGCGACTATGGCTACACCTTC.

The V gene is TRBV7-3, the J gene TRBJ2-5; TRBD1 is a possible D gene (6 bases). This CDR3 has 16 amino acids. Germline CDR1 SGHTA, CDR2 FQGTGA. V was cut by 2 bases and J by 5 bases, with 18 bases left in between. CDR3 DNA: TGTGCCAGCAGCTTAGGGAGCAGAGGGGGTAGTGAGACCCAGTACTTC. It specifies CASSLGSRGGSETQYF.

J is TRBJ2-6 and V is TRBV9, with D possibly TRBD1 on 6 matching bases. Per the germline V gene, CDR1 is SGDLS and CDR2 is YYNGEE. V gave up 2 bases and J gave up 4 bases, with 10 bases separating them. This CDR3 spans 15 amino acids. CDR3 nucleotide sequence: TGTGCCAGCAGCGTTCGTACAGGGGGGGCCAACGTCCTGACTTTC. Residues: CASSVRTGGANVLTF.

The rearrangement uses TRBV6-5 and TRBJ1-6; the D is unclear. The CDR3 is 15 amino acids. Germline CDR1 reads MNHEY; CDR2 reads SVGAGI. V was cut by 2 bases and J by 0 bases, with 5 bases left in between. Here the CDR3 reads CASSYGVSYNSPLHF. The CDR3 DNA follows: TGTGCCAGCAGTTACGGGGTCTCCTATAATTCACCCCTCCACTTT.